Following are 5 T cell receptor beta chains from one sample sequenced in a study of T cells in Graves' hyperthyroidism and ophthalmopathy. Using RNA transcripts as the source, TCR beta CDR3 regions were amplified. The HTBI primer set drove a first-round RT-PCR of the TCR CDR3. Using its own MiXCR run on the multiplex PCR reads, TCRdb lists one record per CDR3 protein. The table has roughly 380,000 distinct CDR3 sequences, roughly 20% seen once; the top ten hold less than 20%. Sequencing was performed on blood. These receptors were obtained from a woman aged 40-49 years with Graves' ophthalmopathy.

The sample holds many counts of this clonotype. The chain recombines TRBV12-3 or TRBV12-4 with TRBJ2-7; D gene ambiguous. The V end lost 7 bases, the J end lost 6 bases, and 19 bases lay between the germline ends. The CDR3 runs 14 residues. The CDR3, as DNA: TGTGCCAGCACCGAGACTGGGCAAGTTTCCGAGCAGTACTTC. It is translated as CASTETGQVSEQYF.

The V gene is TRBV6-2 or TRBV6-3, the J gene TRBJ1-2; D not certain. V lost 6 bases and J lost 6, with 20 bases in between. The CDR3 has 15 residues. CDR1 is MNHEY, CDR2 SVGEGT, per germline. CDR3 DNA: TGTGCCAGCAGCCCCCGTCCCTCCACCACACATGGCTACACCTTC. This translates into CASSPRPSTTHGYTF.

As for this clonotype: Possible read error: a much larger clone is one base away. This chain connects TRBV7-9 to TRBJ2-2; 8 bases are a match to TRBD1. Germline V gene lookup returns CDR1 SEHNR and CDR2 FQNEAQ (reference sequence). The CDR3 has 15 residues. V lost 0 bases to trimming and J lost 4 bases; unmatched junction nucleotides: 1. The CDR3 spells CASSLAGTGTGELFF. The CDR3 DNA reads TGTGCCAGCAGCTTAGCTGGGACAGGCACCGGGGAGCTGTTTTTT.

The table lists this clonotype with a count of one. Germline and junction disagree at one end, which may indicate a read error. The V and J genes are TRBV7-2 and TRBJ2-4; 8 bases fit TRBD2. Germline V gene sequence: CDR1 SGHTA, CDR2 FQGNSA. The CDR3 loop spans 12 amino acids. The CDR3 loop reads CASRLPGGIQYF. In nucleotides, the CDR3 is TGTGCCAGCCGCTTGCCGGGGGGGATTCAGTACTTC.

This clonotype has a count of ten or more. The V gene is TRBV28, the J gene TRBJ1-5, with TRBD1 as a possible D gene (6 bases). V gave up 10 bases and J gave up 0 bases, with 16 bases separating them. Germline loops: CDR1 MDHEN, CDR2 SYDVKM. The CDR3 has 15 amino acids. The CDR3: CATNLQGHSNQPQHF. In nucleotides, the CDR3 is TGTGCCACCAACCTGCAGGGGCATAGCAATCAGCCCCAGCATTTT.